The 31 T cell receptor beta chains given below trace back to one sample, sequenced in a study of graft-versus-host responses after intestinal transplantation. Graft tissue was processed to release intraepithelial and lamina propria lymphocytes. Sequenced by immunoSEQ multiplex PCR; TCRdb stores in-frame clones only, minus some. Counted here are 3,000 to 4,500 clones, 72% occurring once; the ten biggest clones make up over 8.5%. Sequencing used ileum tissue, obtained about 1,000 days after intestinal transplantation. These receptors were obtained from a human patient who received an intestinal transplant, so some T cells may come from the graft donor.

This rearrangement joins TRBV19 to TRBJ2-5, with 8 nucleotides matching TRBD1. The CDR3 runs 16 residues. V lost 1 base to trimming and J lost 2 bases; unmatched junction nucleotides: 6. The germline gives CDR1 LNHDA, CDR2 SQIVND (reference sequence). The CDR3 sequence: CASSIGQGARQETQYF. The CDR3 region has the DNA TGTGCCAGTAGTATAGGCCAGGGGGCGCGGCAAGAGACCCAGTACTTC.

The rearrangement joins TRBV9 to TRBJ2-3; maybe TRBD2 (6 bases). V lost 0 bases and J lost 3, with 8 bases in between. Germline-derived CDR1 and CDR2 are SGDLS and YYNGEE. The CDR3 spans 14 residues. DNA of the CDR3: TGTGCCAGCAGCGTAGAGCGGGCGACAGATACGCAGTATTTT. Translated, it gives CASSVERATDTQYF.

This chain connects TRBV28 to TRBJ2-3, with D perhaps matching TRBD2 (6 bases). V lost 2 bases and J 1 base, leaving 16 bases between the germline ends. Germline V gives CDR1 MDHEN, CDR2 SYDVKM. The CDR3 has 17 residues. The CDR3 is CASSLPLGGRRTDTQYF. CDR3 DNA: TGTGCCAGCAGTTTACCCCTGGGTGGGAGGCGCACAGATACGCAGTATTTT.

The genes are TRBV4-1 and TRBJ2-7; maybe TRBD1 (5 bases). The V end lost 3 bases, the J end lost 3 bases, and 15 bases lay between the germline ends. CDR1 is MGHRA, CDR2 YSYEKL, per germline. The CDR3 consists of 15 residues. CDR3 protein: CASSHTSEGDYEQYF. In nucleotides, the CDR3 is TGCGCCAGCAGCCATACGTCCGAAGGGGACTACGAGCAGTACTTC.

About this clone itself: A read error may produce the germline difference seen at one junction end. This rearrangement joins TRBV7-3 to TRBJ2-2; TRBD1 aligns across 8 bases. Germline V CDR1 and CDR2: SGHTA, FQGTGA. The CDR3 spans 17 residues. CDR3 DNA sequence: TGTGCCAGCAGAGGGACAGGCGTTCCTTATAACATCGGGGAGCTGTTTTTT. The encoded protein is CASRGTGVPYNIGELFF.

The chain carries TRBV7-3 and TRBJ1-1, with a possible D match to TRBD1 (6 bases). With 5 bases removed from V and 1 base from J, the gap between germline ends came to 8 bases. Germline V gene data show CDR1 as SGHTA and CDR2 as FQGTGA. The CDR3 runs to 13 residues. CDR3 sequence reads: CASSRDKNTEAFF. Written as DNA, the CDR3 is TGTGCCAGCAGCCGGGACAAGAACACTGAAGCTTTCTTT.

This chain links TRBV15 with TRBJ2-3; TRBD2 agrees at 8 bases. Germline V gives CDR1 LNHNV, CDR2 YYDKDF (reference sequence). The CDR3 runs to 15 residues. The ends lost 6 bases at V and 2 bases at J; junction bases unmatched: 7. The CDR3 nucleotides read TGTGCCACCAGTTTGACTAGCGTAGCCACAGATACGCAGTATTTT. Its protein product is CATSLTSVATDTQYF.

CDR3 in amino acids: CASSLVPGGGQPQHF. In nucleotides, the CDR3 is TGCGCCAGCAGCTTGGTTCCAGGGGGTGGTCAGCCCCAGCATTTT. The rearrangement joins TRBV5-1 to TRBJ1-5; TRBD1 aligns across 7 bases. Germline lookup yields CDR1 SGHRS and CDR2 YFSETQ. Trimming at V came to 0 bases and at J to 6 bases, leaving 6 bases not matched to a gene. The CDR3 consists of 15 residues.

This clone was counted once. The chain has TRBV28 and TRBJ2-3; TRBD2 aligns across 7 bases. Germline trimming cut 5 bases from V and 3 bases from J; bases unmatched to any gene: 2. The germline V gene encodes CDR1 MDHEN and CDR2 SYDVKM. The CDR3 is 13 residues long. CDR3 in amino acids: CASSRGGTDTQYF. In nucleotides, the CDR3 is TGTGCCAGCAGTCGGGGAGGGACAGATACGCAGTATTTT.

This clone turned up a few times. In the same sample, other DNA sequences code for this CDR3. The J gene is TRBJ2-2, the V gene TRBV19, with D perhaps matching TRBD1 or TRBD2 (5 bases each). Trimming left V 8 bases short and J 0 bases short, with 10 bases between. This CDR3 has 14 residues. Germline CDR1 LNHDA, CDR2 SQIVND (reference sequence). The chain's CDR3 is CASRRETNTGELFF. CDR3 sequence (DNA): TGTGCCAGTCGCAGGGAGACGAACACCGGGGAGCTGTTTTTT.

This clone came up once. The rearrangement links TRBV7-6 to TRBJ2-5; D tentatively reads TRBD1 or TRBD2 (5 bases each). V gave up 4 bases and J gave up 0 bases, with 12 bases separating them. The V gene's germline CDR1 is SGHVS and CDR2 FNYEAQ. The CDR3 extends over 15 amino acids. CDR3 in amino acids: CASSSLRGDQETQYF. The CDR3 DNA is TGTGCCAGCAGCTCCCTCCGAGGGGACCAAGAGACCCAGTACTTC. The full variable domain, completed using reference TRBV7-6 and TRBJ2-5, is GAGVSQSPRYKVTKRGQDVALRCDPISGHVSLYWYRQALGQGPEFLTYFNYEAQQDKSGLPNDRFSAERPEGSISTLTIQRTEQRDSAMYRCASSSLRGDQETQYFGPGTRLLVL.

The chain employs TRBV27 and TRBJ2-2; 9 positions match TRBD2. J was trimmed by 4 bases and V by 7 bases; bases with no gene match: 7. The CDR3 totals 15 residues. Germline V gene lookup returns CDR1 MNHEY and CDR2 SMNVEV (reference sequence). CDR3 region: CASTNELAGTGELFF. The CDR3 coding sequence is TGTGCCAGCACTAATGAACTAGCGGGCACCGGGGAGCTGTTTTTT.

This chain uses TRBV2 with TRBJ1-1; 8 positions agree with TRBD1. The germline V gene has CDR1 SNHLY and CDR2 FYNNEI. The CDR3 length is 15 residues. With V trimmed by 6 bases and J by 11 bases, 17 bases remained unmatched. CDR3 sequence (DNA): TGTGCCAGCAGCGGACCTCGGACAGGGCTTTTAGGGGCTTTCTTT. Residues: CASSGPRTGLLGAFF.

The chain carries TRBV7-8 and TRBJ1-4; TRBD1 agrees at 8 bases. The V segment lost 4 bases and the J segment 11 bases; nucleotides outside the gene matches: 3. Germline CDR1 and CDR2: SGHVS and FQNEAQ. The CDR3 consists of 12 residues. DNA of the CDR3: TGTGCCAGCAGCTCTAGACAGGGGAAACTGTTTTTT. Translated: CASSSRQGKLFF.

The V gene is TRBV10-1, the J gene TRBJ2-7, with D possibly being TRBD1 (6 bases). The CDR3 length is 13 residues. V lost 4 bases to trimming and J lost 4 bases, with 11 bases between them. The germline V gene encodes CDR1 WNHNN and CDR2 SYGVQD (reference sequence). The CDR3 DNA reads as TGCGCCAGCAGTGTCCCCGACAGGTACGAGCAGTACTTC. This encodes CASSVPDRYEQYF.

This clone was counted between two and nine times. V and J are TRBV11-2 and TRBJ2-3, with 7 bases fitting TRBD2. The CDR3 consists of 14 residues. In germline, CDR1 is SGHAT, CDR2 FQNNGV. The trim removed 4 bases at V and 3 bases at J, leaving 4 bases unmatched. The CDR3: CASSSGLKTDTQYF. CDR3 bases: TGTGCCAGCAGCTCGGGACTAAAAACAGATACGCAGTATTTT.

This sequence joins TRBV19 and TRBJ1-6; no clear D. With 3 bases removed from V and 0 bases from J, the gap between germline ends came to 6 bases. CDR1 is LNHDA, CDR2 SQIVND, per germline (reference sequence). This CDR3 comprises 15 residues. CDR3 DNA sequence: TGTGCCAGTAGTATCCAGAGCTCCTATAATTCACCCCTCCACTTT. Its translation: CASSIQSSYNSPLHF.

Concerning this clone itself: One end of the junction varies from germline; a read error may be responsible. Distinct nucleotide sequences in the sample also encode this CDR3. V usage is TRBV5-1 and J usage is TRBJ2-4; D not resolved. CDR1 and CDR2 (germline): SGHRS, YFSETQ. The CDR3 has 14 residues. CDR3 nucleotides: TGCGCCAGCAGCTTGGATTTCGGTCCCAGCATTCAATACTTC. Protein sequence: CASSLDFGPSIQYF.

CDR3 bases: TGTGCCAGCAGCGTAGGTGCGGGACTCTCTGGAAACACCATATATTTT. Protein sequence: CASSVGAGLSGNTIYF. The J gene is TRBJ1-3, the V gene TRBV9, with TRBD1 as a possible D gene (5 bases). This CDR3 has 16 residues. Trimming took off 0 bases at V and 0 bases at J, with 10 bases between the two ends. Germline CDR1 and CDR2: SGDLS and YYNGEE.

This clone qualifies as large. V gene TRBV4-2 combines with J gene TRBJ1-2; 9 bases fit TRBD1. The CDR3 is 14 amino acids. The trim removed 6 bases at V and 7 bases at J, leaving 9 bases unmatched. CDR1 LGHNA and CDR2 YNFKEQ come from the germline V gene. For the CDR3, the DNA is TGTGCCAGCAGTCCTAACAGGGGGCCGGGTGGCTACACCTTC. Its protein product is CASSPNRGPGGYTF.

The chain is built from TRBV7-8 and TRBJ1-5, with D hard to call. With 1 base removed from V and 0 bases from J, the gap between germline ends came to 10 bases. The CDR3 is 16 residues long. The V gene's germline CDR1 is SGHVS and CDR2 FQNEAQ. The CDR3 sequence: CASSLGGPHSNQPQHF. CDR3 nucleotide sequence: TGTGCCAGCAGCTTAGGTGGACCGCATAGCAATCAGCCCCAGCATTTT.

The chain has TRBV28 and TRBJ1-3; the D gene is possibly TRBD1 (6 bases). V was clipped by 6 bases and J by 3 bases, with 18 bases between them. CDR1 is MDHEN and CDR2 is SYDVKM in the germline V gene. This CDR3 region has 16 residues. CDR3 sequence: CASSSHVGAGGNTIYF. CDR3 in DNA: TGTGCCAGCAGCAGCCACGTGGGGGCAGGTGGAAACACCATATATTTT. Together with reference TRBV28 and TRBJ1-3, the CDR3 gives the full variable domain: DVKVTQSSRYLVKRTGEKVFLECVQDMDHENMFWYRQDPGLGLRLIYFSYDVKMKEKGDIPEGYSVSREKKERFSLILESASTNQTSMYLCASSSHVGAGGNTIYFGEGSWLTVV.

The CDR3 DNA reads as TGTGCCAGCAGCTTACGCCGGAACAATGAGCAGTTCTTC. It specifies CASSLRRNNEQFF. The chain uses TRBV7-3 and TRBJ2-1, with D hard to call. V lost 2 bases and J 5 bases, leaving 7 bases between the germline ends. The germline gives CDR1 SGHTA, CDR2 FQGTGA. The CDR3 sequence is 13 residues long.

The chain has TRBV7-9 and TRBJ2-4; D is perhaps TRBD1 (6 bases). CDR1 is SEHNR and CDR2 is FQNEAQ in the germline V gene (reference sequence). The CDR3 sequence is 15 residues long. Trimming removed 4 bases from V and 0 bases from J, with 10 bases in between. The CDR3 DNA is TGTGCCAGCAGCTCCCAGGGGAGAGCCAAAAACATTCAGTACTTC. Its protein product is CASSSQGRAKNIQYF.

The chain combines TRBV28 with TRBJ2-2; D uncertain. The germline V and J ends were trimmed by 3 bases and 3 bases, with 11 bases remaining between them. Germline V gene lookup returns CDR1 MDHEN and CDR2 SYDVKM. This CDR3 is 15 amino acids long. Written as DNA, the CDR3 is TGTGCCAGCAGTTTCCTCAGGCCCGACACCGGGGAGCTGTTTTTT. Translating it yields CASSFLRPDTGELFF.

With respect to this clone: Relative to the germline gene, one junction end is altered; a read error may explain this. The chain combines TRBV7-7 with TRBJ2-5, with 8 nucleotides matching TRBD1. CDR1 and CDR2 from the germline V gene are SSHAT and FNYEAQ (reference sequence). CDR3 size: 17 residues. CDR3 loop: CASSSGLGTGSRETQYF. The CDR3 nucleotides are TGTGCTAGCAGCTCCGGGTTGGGGACAGGCTCGCGAGAGACCCAGTACTTC.

The genes are TRBV4-3 and TRBJ2-2; D gene ambiguous. The germline CDR1 and CDR2 sequences are LGHNA and YSLEER. Trimming left V 4 bases short and J 1 base short, with 16 bases between. The CDR3 runs to 17 residues. The chain's CDR3 is CASSRSTRLGNTGELFF. The CDR3 DNA reads as TGCGCCAGCAGCCGAAGTACTCGCCTTGGGAACACCGGGGAGCTGTTTTTT.

V gene TRBV7-2 combines with J gene TRBJ2-3; TRBD2 aligns across 10 bases. The CDR3 covers 15 residues. Trimming at V came to 4 bases and at J to 1 base, leaving 2 bases not matched to a gene. From germline, CDR1 is SGHTA and CDR2 FQGNSA. The CDR3 nucleotides read TGTGCCAGCAGCTCCACTAGCGGGGGCACAGATACGCAGTATTTT. Amino acid sequence: CASSSTSGGTDTQYF. Together with reference TRBV7-2 and TRBJ2-3, the CDR3 gives the full variable domain: GAGVSQSPSNKVTEKGKDVELRCDPISGHTALYWYRQSLGQGLEFLIYFQGNSAPDKSGLPSDRFSAERTGGSVSTLTIQRTQQEDSAVYLCASSSTSGGTDTQYFGPGTRLTVL.

The chain employs TRBV5-4 and TRBJ2-3; 8 bases map to TRBD1. This CDR3 comprises 15 residues. Trimming took 5 bases from V and 4 from J; bases not matched to a gene: 9. Germline lookup yields CDR1 SGHNT and CDR2 YYREEE (reference sequence). Here the CDR3 DNA reads TGTGCCAGCAGTTCCGGACAGGGCTTCTCAGATACGCAGTATTTT. This gives the protein CASSSGQGFSDTQYF.

J is TRBJ1-1 and V is TRBV6-1; D gene ambiguous. Between the trimmed V and J ends, which lost 5 bases and 4 bases, there was a span of 14 bases. Germline-derived CDR1 and CDR2 are MNHNS and SASEGT. The CDR3 loop spans 14 amino acids. CDR3 in amino acids: CASSLDPGVTEAFF. DNA for the CDR3: TGTGCCAGCAGTCTGGACCCTGGGGTCACTGAAGCTTTCTTT.

This chain joins TRBV27 and TRBJ1-4; 8 positions match TRBD1. V was pared by 6 bases and J by 3 bases, with 9 bases of the junction left unmatched. The germline V gene has CDR1 MNHEY and CDR2 SMNVEV (reference sequence). This CDR3 is 16 amino acids long. The DNA for the CDR3 is TGTGCCAGCAGACGGACAGGGAGGGGTGCTAATGAAAAACTGTTTTTT. It codes for CASRRTGRGANEKLFF.